The entry that follows covers one T cell receptor (beta chain) sequence. The target antigen is unknown. This specimen comes from a study of CD4+ T cells in melanoma. The CDR3 covers 14 residues. The V gene's germline CDR1 is SEHNR and CDR2 FQNEAQ (reference sequence). Between the trimmed V and J ends, which lost 5 bases and 3 bases, there was a span of 13 bases. Profiling relied on immunoSEQ multiplex PCR, and the TCRdb table lists in-frame clones only, not all of them. Of roughly 54,000 clones in the sample, 89% were seen once. Findings and limits, study-wide: In melanoma, neoantigen-specific CD4+ T cells reportedly differed in differentiation state. CD8+ T cell, macrophage and B cell function reportedly correlated with neoantigen-specific CD4+ T cells.

Sequencing input: peripheral blood. V gene TRBV7-9 combines with J gene TRBJ1-1, with D possibly being TRBD1 (6 bases). This receptor was identified in a human donor with melanoma. The CDR3 here is CASSRTARDTEAFF. DNA for the CDR3: TGTGCCAGCAGCCGGACAGCCAGGGACACTGAAGCTTTCTTT.